This is a list of T cell receptor beta chains from one sample in a study of T cells after yellow fever vaccination. TCRdb fed the 5' RACE reads into MiXCR, producing one record per CDR3 protein. The top ten hold 3% to 3.5% of the sample, which has a few hundred thousand distinct CDR3 sequences, approximately 10% seen once. The source was CD4+ T cells sorted from PBMCs, collected 5 days after the yellow fever booster vaccination. The receptors were sampled from a man between 18 and 35 years old who received the YFV17D yellow fever vaccine. The CDR3 runs from the conserved cysteine through the conserved F or W. D genes are given only for firm matches. Rows may omit the clone size; those that give it use once, few, many or a size class.

j_call clone_size v_call d_call cdr3_nt cdr3_aa
TRBJ1-1 many TRBV12-3/TRBV12-4 . TGTGCCAGCAGCTGGGACACTGAAGCTTTCTTT CASSWDTEAFF
TRBJ2-3 . TRBV4-3 TRBD2 TGCGCCAGCAGCCAATCCCCCGGGGGGATGTTTTTCACAGATACGCAGTATTTT CASSQSPGGMFFTDTQYF
TRBJ2-1 . TRBV5-1 TRBD2 TGCGCCAGCCGCGGACTAGCGGGGGCTTACTACAATGAGCAGTTCTTC CASRGLAGAYYNEQFF
TRBJ2-6 many TRBV5-8 TRBD1 TGTGCCAGCAGCCACTCTCGGGACAGCTTTTCTGGGGCCAACGTCCTGACTTTC CASSHSRDSFSGANVLTF
TRBJ2-1 few TRBV7-8 . TGTGCCAGCAGCTTAGTGCCGGACACGTCCTACAATGAGCAGTTCTTC CASSLVPDTSYNEQFF
TRBJ1-1 . TRBV18 . TGTGCCAGCTCACCAAGGTGGCAGGGGAACACTGAAGCTTTCTTT CASSPRWQGNTEAFF
TRBJ2-5 . TRBV9 . TGTGCCAGCAGCGCCAGCATGGGCGCGGAGACCCAGTACTTC CASSASMGAETQYF
TRBJ2-3 few TRBV24-1 . TGTGCCGCCGGAGGGAACACAGATACGCAGTATTTT CAAGGNTDTQYF
TRBJ2-5 . TRBV5-1 . TGCGCCAGCAGCCCCTGGCGAGACGGAACTTACCAAGAGACCCAGTACTTC CASSPWRDGTYQETQYF
TRBJ1-1 many TRBV7-9 . TGTGCCAGCAGGCCTAAGGACAGACTTGGGACTGAAGCTTTCTTT CASRPKDRLGTEAFF
TRBJ1-6 . TRBV2 . TGTGCCAGCAGTGTCGTGATGGGGCAGGATTCACCCCTCCACTTT CASSVVMGQDSPLHF
TRBJ2-3 . TRBV6-2/TRBV6-3 . TGTGCCAGCAGCAGTCCCGGGACTCGGCCTGGTACGCAGTATTTT CASSSPGTRPGTQYF
TRBJ1-6 many TRBV5-1 . TGCGCCAGCAGCTTGGATCAGGGGTCGCCTAATTCACCCCTCCACTTT CASSLDQGSPNSPLHF
TRBJ1-2 few TRBV4-1 . TGCGCCAGCAGCCAAGAGGTCGTCGGACATAACTATGGCTACACCTTC CASSQEVVGHNYGYTF
TRBJ2-3 few TRBV6-1 . TGTGCCAGCAGGATGGAGGGATGGACAGATACGCAGTATTTT CASRMEGWTDTQYF
TRBJ1-6 few TRBV4-1 . TGCGCCAGCAGCCACCCCGCACGGGGCCATAATTCACCCCTCCACTTT CASSHPARGHNSPLHF
TRBJ2-3 . TRBV7-2 TRBD2 TGTGCCAGCAGCTTAGCGGGTCTAGCGGGGAGGGCAGATACGCAGTATTTT CASSLAGLAGRADTQYF
TRBJ2-5 . TRBV12-2 . TGTGCAAGTCGCTCACGCTCTCTAGCGGGGGCGAGGGAGACCCAGTACTTC CASRSRSLAGARETQYF
TRBJ2-1 . TRBV4-1 . TGCGCCAGCAGCCAAGGTAGGGCTAGGATGAGGAATGAGCAGTTCTTC CASSQGRARMRNEQFF
TRBJ1-1 . TRBV5-5 . TGTGCCAGCAGCTTGGATATTTGGGGATACACTGAAGCTTTCTTT CASSLDIWGYTEAFF
TRBJ2-2 . TRBV6-2/TRBV6-3 . TGTGCCAGCAGTTACTTGAGGAACACCGGGGAGCTGTTTTTT CASSYLRNTGELFF
TRBJ2-2 few TRBV11-2 TRBD2 TGTGCCAGCAGCCCTACGGTATCGGACGGGGGGACCACCGGGGAGCTGTTTTTT CASSPTVSDGGTTGELFF
TRBJ1-5 many TRBV5-6 . TGTGCCAGCAGCCAGCTCGGCGGGAGGGCGAGCAATCAGCCCCAGCATTTT CASSQLGGRASNQPQHF
TRBJ1-4 few TRBV28 . TGTGCCAGCAGTTCCCTCGGACAGTTTAATGAAAAACTGTTTTTT CASSSLGQFNEKLFF
TRBJ1-4 few TRBV7-9 . TGTGCCAGCAACTTGGATGGAAATGAAAAACTGTTTTTT CASNLDGNEKLFF
TRBJ2-2 . TRBV7-9 TRBD2 TGTGCCAGCACCTCCGGACTAGCGTCGAACACCGGGGAGCTGTTTTTT CASTSGLASNTGELFF
TRBJ2-5 few TRBV4-1 . TGCGCCAGCAGCCAAGTCCGGGACTTGGCGGAGACCCAGTACTTC CASSQVRDLAETQYF
TRBJ2-3 . TRBV18 . TGTGCCAGCTCACCCCCCAGCTCCTTAGCCACCTATACGCAGTATTTT CASSPPSSLATYTQYF
TRBJ2-5 few TRBV5-4 . TGTGCCAGCAGCCCGCAGCTGGGGAGGGAGACCCAGTACTTC CASSPQLGRETQYF
TRBJ2-2 few TRBV7-7 TRBD2 TGTGCTAGCAGCCAAGGGACTAGCATAAACACCGGGGAGCTGTTTTTT CASSQGTSINTGELFF
TRBJ2-3 . TRBV6-2/TRBV6-3 . TGTGCCAGCAGGAAGAGTGGAGATACGCAGTATTTT CASRKSGDTQYF
TRBJ2-3 . TRBV9 . TGTGCCAGCAGCGTTGCAAGTGGCACAGATACGCAGTATTTT CASSVASGTDTQYF
TRBJ2-1 few TRBV5-1 TRBD1 TGCGCCAGCAGCCCTCGACAGGGGGGCAATGAGCAGTTCTTC CASSPRQGGNEQFF
TRBJ2-7 many TRBV4-2 . TGTGCCAGCAGCCAGGGCGGGGTAAGCTCCTACGAGCAGTACTTC CASSQGGVSSYEQYF
TRBJ2-5 . TRBV4-2 . TGTGCCAGCAGCCAAGTAACGCAGGGCCAGATCGAGGAGACCCAGTACTTC CASSQVTQGQIEETQYF
TRBJ1-6 once TRBV2 . TGTGCCAGCAGTGACTTCCCCTCCTCTTCACCCCTCCACTTT CASSDFPSSSPLHF
TRBJ2-3 few TRBV7-2 . TGTGCCAGCAGCCTGGACAGCGCTTATACGCAGTATTTT CASSLDSAYTQYF
TRBJ1-5 few TRBV4-2 . TGTGCCAGCAGCCAAGATGGAGGGGATCAGCCCCAGCATTTT CASSQDGGDQPQHF
TRBJ2-1 . TRBV2 . TGTGCCAGCAGTGTACAGGGCCCAACCTACAATGAGCAGTTCTTC CASSVQGPTYNEQFF
TRBJ2-1 many TRBV5-1 . TGCGCCAGCAGCTTGGCAGGCGTGGGAGAGCAGTTCTTC CASSLAGVGEQFF
TRBJ2-5 few TRBV5-1 TRBD2 TGCGCCAGCAGCCCGAGAGCCGAGCGGGGGGGAGGAGAGACCCAGTACTTC CASSPRAERGGGETQYF
TRBJ1-2 many TRBV12-3/TRBV12-4 TRBD1 TGTGCCAGCAGAACAGGGGTTAACTATGGCTACACCTTC CASRTGVNYGYTF
TRBJ2-3 . TRBV12-3/TRBV12-4 TRBD2 TGTGCCAGCAGTTTTAGACTAGCCGGATTCACAGATACGCAGTATTTT CASSFRLAGFTDTQYF
TRBJ2-7 . TRBV6-5 TRBD2 TGTGCCAGCAGTTACTCGGGTAGCGGGGCCCCCTACGAGCAGTACTTC CASSYSGSGAPYEQYF
TRBJ1-3 . TRBV9 . TGTGCCAGCAGCCCCCGACAGTTTATTGGAAACACCATATATTTT CASSPRQFIGNTIYF